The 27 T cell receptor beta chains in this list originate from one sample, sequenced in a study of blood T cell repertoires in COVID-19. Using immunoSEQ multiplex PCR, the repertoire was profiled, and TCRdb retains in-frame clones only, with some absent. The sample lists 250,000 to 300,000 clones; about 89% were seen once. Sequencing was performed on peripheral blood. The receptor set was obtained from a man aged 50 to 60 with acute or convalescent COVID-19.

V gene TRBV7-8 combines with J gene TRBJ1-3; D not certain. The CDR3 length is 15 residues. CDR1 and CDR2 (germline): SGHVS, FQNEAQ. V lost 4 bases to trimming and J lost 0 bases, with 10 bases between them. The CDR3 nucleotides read TGTGCCAGCAGCTCCCCCCGTAGCTCTGGAAACACCATATATTTT. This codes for CASSSPRSSGNTIYF.

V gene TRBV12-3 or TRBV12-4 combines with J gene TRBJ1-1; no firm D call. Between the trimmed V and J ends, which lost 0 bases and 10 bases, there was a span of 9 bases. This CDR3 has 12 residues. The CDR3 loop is CASSLAENPAFF. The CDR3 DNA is TGTGCCAGCAGTTTAGCGGAGAACCCAGCTTTCTTT.

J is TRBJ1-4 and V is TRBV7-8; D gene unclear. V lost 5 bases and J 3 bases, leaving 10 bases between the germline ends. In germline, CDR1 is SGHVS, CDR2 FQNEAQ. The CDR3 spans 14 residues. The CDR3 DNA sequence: TGTGCCAGCAGCCGGAGAGGGTCTAATGAAAAACTGTTTTTT. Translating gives CASSRRGSNEKLFF. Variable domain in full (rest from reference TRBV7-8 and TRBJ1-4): GAGVSQSPRYKVAKRGQDVALRCDPISGHVSLFWYQQALGQGPEFLTYFQNEAQLDKSGLPSDRFFAERPEGSVSTLKIQRTQQEDSAVYLCASSRRGSNEKLFFGSGTQLSVL.

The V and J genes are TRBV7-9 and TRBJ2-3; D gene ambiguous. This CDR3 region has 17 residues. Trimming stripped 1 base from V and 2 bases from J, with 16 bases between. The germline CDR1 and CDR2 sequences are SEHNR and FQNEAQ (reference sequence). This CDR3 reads CASSLVDGGLLTDTQYF. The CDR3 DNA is TGTGCCAGCAGCTTAGTAGATGGTGGGCTACTCACAGATACGCAGTATTTT.

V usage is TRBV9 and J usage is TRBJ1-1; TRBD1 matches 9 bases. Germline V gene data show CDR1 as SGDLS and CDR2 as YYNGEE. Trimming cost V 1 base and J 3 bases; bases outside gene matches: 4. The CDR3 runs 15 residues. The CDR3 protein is CASSVLTGGHTEAFF. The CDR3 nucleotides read TGTGCCAGCAGCGTATTGACAGGGGGGCACACTGAAGCTTTCTTT.

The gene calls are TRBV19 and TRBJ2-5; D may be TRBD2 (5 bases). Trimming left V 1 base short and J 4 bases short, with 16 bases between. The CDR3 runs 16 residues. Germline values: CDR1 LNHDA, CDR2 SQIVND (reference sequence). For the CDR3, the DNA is TGTGCCAGTAGTATAGGCAGCGGATCTGGAAGAGAGACCCAGTACTTC. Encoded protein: CASSIGSGSGRETQYF.

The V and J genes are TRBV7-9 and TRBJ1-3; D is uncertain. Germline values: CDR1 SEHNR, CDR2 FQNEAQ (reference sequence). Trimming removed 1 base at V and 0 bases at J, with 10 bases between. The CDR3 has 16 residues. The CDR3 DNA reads TGTGCCAGCAGCTTAGTCGGGGAGTTCTCTGGAAACACCATATATTTT. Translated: CASSLVGEFSGNTIYF.

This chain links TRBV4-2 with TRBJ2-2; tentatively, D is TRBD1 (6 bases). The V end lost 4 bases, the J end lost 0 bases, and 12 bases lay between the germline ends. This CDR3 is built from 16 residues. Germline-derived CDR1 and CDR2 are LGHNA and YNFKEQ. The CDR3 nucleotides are TGTGCCAGCAGCCTTCTGGGACAAACGAACACCGGGGAGCTGTTTTTT. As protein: CASSLLGQTNTGELFF.

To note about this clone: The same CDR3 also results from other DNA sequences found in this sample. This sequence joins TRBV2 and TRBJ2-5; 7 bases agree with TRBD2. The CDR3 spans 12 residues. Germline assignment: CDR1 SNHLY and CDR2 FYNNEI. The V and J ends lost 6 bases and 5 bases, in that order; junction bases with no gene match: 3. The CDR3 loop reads CASRRGGETQYF. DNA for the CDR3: TGTGCCAGCAGAAGGGGAGGGGAGACCCAGTACTTC.

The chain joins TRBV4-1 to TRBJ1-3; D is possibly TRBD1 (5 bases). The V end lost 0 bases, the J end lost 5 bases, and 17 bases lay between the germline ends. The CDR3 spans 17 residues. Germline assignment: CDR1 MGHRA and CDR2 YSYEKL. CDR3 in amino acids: CASSQDLDIRVRNTIYF. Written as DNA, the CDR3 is TGCGCCAGCAGCCAAGATCTCGACATCAGGGTGAGAAACACCATATATTTT.

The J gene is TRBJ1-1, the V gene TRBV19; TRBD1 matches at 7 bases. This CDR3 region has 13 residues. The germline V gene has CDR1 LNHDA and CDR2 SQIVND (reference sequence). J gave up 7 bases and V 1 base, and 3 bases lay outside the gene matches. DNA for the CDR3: TGTGCCAGTAGTATAGGAGGGGGCGGTGAAGCTTTCTTT. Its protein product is CASSIGGGGEAFF.

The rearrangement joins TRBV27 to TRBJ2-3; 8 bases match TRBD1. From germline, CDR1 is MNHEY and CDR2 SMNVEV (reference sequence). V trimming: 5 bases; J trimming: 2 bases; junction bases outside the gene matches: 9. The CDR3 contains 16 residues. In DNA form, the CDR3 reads TGTGCCAGCAGTCCCCCGACAGGGGATGTCACAGATACGCAGTATTTT. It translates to CASSPPTGDVTDTQYF.

The CDR3 sequence: CASPVGGGFSEAFF. DNA of the CDR3: TGTGCCAGCCCCGTCGGGGGTGGTTTTTCTGAAGCTTTCTTT. V usage is TRBV6-5 and J usage is TRBJ1-1, with D maybe TRBD1 (5 bases). The germline gives CDR1 MNHEY, CDR2 SVGAGI. V was cut by 8 bases and J by 6 bases, with 19 bases left in between. The CDR3 contains 14 residues.

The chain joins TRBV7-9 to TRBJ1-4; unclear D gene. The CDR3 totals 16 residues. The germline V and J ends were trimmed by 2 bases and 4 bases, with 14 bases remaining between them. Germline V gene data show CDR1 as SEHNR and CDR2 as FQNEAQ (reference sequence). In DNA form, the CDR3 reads TGTGCCAGCAGCTTACGGCGTGGGGAGGGTAATGAAAAACTGTTTTTT. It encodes CASSLRRGEGNEKLFF.

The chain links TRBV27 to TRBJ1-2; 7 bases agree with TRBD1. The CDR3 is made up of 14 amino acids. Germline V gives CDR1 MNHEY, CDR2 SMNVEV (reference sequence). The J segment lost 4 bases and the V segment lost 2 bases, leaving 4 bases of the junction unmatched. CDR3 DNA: TGTGCCAGCAGTTTAGGGTCAGGGGGCTATGGCTACACCTTC. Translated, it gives CASSLGSGGYGYTF.

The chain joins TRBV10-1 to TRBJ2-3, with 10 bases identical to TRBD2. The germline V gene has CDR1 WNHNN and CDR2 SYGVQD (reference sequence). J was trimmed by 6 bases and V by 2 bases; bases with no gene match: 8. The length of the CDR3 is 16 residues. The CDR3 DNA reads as TGCGCCAGCAGTGAGATAGCGGGGGGTCCCCTGGATACGCAGTATTTT. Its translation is CASSEIAGGPLDTQYF.

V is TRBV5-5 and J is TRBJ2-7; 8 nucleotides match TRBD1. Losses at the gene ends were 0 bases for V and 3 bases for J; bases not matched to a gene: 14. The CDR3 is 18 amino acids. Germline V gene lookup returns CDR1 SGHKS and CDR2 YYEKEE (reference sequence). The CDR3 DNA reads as TGTGCCAGCAGCTTGGGGTTAATTAGGGACAGGAGTAACTACGAGCAGTACTTC. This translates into CASSLGLIRDRSNYEQYF.

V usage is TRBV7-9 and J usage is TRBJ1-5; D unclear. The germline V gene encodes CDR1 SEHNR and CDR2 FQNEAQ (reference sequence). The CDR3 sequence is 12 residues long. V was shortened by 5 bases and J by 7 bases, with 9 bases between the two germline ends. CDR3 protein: CASSTGMQPQHF. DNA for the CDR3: TGTGCCAGCAGCACCGGTATGCAGCCCCAGCATTTT.

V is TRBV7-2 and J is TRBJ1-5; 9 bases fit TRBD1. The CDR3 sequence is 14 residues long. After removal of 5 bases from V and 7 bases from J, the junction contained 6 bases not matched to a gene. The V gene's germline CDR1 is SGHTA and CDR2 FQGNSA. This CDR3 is CASSQGQGVQPQHF. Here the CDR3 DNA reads TGTGCCAGCAGCCAGGGACAGGGAGTGCAGCCCCAGCATTTT. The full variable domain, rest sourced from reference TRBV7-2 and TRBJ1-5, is GAGVSQSPSNKVTEKGKDVELRCDPISGHTALYWYRQSLGQGLEFLIYFQGNSAPDKSGLPSDRFSAERTGGSVSTLTIQRTQQEDSAVYLCASSQGQGVQPQHFGDGTRLSIL.

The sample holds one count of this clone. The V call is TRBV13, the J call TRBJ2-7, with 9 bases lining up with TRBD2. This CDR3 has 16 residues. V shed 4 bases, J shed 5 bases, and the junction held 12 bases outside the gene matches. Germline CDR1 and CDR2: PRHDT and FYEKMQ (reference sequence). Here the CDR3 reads CASSSSWAGGPDEQYF. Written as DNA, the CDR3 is TGTGCCAGCAGCTCCTCCTGGGCGGGGGGGCCCGACGAGCAGTACTTC.

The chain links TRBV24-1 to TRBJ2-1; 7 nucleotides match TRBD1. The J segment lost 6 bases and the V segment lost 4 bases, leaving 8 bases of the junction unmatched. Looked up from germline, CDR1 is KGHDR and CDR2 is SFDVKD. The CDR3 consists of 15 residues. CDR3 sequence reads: CATSDPGTDSNEQFF. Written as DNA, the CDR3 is TGTGCCACCAGTGACCCCGGGACAGACAGCAATGAGCAGTTCTTC.

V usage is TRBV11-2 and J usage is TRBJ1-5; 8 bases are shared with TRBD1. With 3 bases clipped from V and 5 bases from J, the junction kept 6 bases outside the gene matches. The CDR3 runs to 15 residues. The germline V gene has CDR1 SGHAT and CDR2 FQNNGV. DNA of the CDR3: TGTGCCAGCAGCTTCGGCAGGGGGCTGCATCAGCCCCAGCATTTT. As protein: CASSFGRGLHQPQHF.

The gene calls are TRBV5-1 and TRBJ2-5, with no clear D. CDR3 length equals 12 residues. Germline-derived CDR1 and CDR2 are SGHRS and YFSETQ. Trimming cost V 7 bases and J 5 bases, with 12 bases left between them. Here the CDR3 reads CASSRSRETQYF. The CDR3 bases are TGCGCCAGCTCCAGGTCACGGGAGACCCAGTACTTC.

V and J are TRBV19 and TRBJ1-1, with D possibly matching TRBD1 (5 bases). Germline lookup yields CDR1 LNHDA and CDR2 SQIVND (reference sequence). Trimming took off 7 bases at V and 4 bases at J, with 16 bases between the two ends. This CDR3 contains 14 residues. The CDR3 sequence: CASTMGLHITEAFF. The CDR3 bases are TGTGCCAGTACTATGGGACTCCACATCACTGAAGCTTTCTTT.

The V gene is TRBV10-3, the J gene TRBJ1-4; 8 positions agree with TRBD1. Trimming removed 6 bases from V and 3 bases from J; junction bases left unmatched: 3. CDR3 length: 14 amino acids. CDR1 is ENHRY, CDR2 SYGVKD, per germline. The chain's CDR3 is CAIRQGGANEKLFF. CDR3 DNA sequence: TGTGCCATCAGACAGGGGGGTGCTAATGAAAAACTGTTTTTT.

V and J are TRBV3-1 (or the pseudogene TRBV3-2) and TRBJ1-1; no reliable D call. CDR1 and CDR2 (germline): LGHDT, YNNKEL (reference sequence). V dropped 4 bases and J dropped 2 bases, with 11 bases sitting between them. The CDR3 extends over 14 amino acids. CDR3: CASSPSNINTEAFF. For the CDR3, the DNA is TGTGCCAGCAGCCCTAGTAACATCAACACTGAAGCTTTCTTT.

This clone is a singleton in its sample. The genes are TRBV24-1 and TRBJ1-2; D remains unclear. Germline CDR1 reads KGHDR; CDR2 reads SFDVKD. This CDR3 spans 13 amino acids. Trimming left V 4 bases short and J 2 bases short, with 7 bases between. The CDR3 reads CATSDAGNYGYTF. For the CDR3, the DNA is TGTGCCACCAGTGACGCAGGAAACTATGGCTACACCTTC.